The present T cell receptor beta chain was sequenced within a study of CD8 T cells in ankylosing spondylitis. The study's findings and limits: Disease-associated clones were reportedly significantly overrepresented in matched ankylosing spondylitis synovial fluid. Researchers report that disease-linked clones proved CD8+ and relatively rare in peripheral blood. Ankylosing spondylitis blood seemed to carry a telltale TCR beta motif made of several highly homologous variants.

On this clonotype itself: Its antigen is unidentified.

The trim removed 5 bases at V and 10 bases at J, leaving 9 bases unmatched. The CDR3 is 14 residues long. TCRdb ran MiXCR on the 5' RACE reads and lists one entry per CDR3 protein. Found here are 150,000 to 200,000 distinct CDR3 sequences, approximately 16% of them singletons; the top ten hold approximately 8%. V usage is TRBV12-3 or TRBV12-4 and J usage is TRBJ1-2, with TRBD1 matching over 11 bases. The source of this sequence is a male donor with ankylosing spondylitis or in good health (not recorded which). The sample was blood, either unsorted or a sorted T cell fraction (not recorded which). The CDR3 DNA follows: TGTGCCAGCAGTCTCCCGCCGGGACAGGGGGACTACACCTTC. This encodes CASSLPPGQGDYTF.